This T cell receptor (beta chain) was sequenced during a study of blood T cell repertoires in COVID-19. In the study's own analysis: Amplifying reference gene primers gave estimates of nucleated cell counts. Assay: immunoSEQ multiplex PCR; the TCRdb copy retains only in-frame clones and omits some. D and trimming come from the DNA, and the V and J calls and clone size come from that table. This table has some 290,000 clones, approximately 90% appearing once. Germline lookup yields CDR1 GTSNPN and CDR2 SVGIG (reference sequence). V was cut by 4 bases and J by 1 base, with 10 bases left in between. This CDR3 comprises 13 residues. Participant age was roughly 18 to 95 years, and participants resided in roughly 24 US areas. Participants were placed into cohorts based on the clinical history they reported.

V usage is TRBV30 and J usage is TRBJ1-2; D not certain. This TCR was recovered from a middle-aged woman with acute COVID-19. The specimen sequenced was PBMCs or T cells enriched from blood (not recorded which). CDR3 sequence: CAWKAGFNYGYTF. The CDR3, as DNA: TGTGCCTGGAAGGCAGGTTTTAACTATGGCTACACCTTC. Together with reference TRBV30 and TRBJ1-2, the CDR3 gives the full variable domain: SQTIHQWPATLVQPVGSPLSLECTVEGTSNPNLYWYRQAAGRGLQLLFYSVGIGQISSEVPQNLSASRPQDRQFILSSKKLLLSDSGFYLCAWKAGFNYGYTFGSGTRLTVV.